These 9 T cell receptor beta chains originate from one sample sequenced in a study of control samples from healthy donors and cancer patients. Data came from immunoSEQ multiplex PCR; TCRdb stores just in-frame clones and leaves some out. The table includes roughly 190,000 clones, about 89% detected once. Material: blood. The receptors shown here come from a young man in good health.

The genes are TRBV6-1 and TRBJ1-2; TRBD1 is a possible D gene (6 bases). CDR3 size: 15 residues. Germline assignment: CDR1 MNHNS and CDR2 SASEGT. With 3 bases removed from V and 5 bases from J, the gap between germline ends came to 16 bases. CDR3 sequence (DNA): TGTGCCAGCAGTGATTTGAGGGGGATTGATTATGGCTACACCTTC. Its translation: CASSDLRGIDYGYTF.

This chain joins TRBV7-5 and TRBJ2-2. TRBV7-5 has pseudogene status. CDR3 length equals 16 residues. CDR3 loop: CVRSLGGVANTGELFF. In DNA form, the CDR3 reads TGTGTCAGAAGCTTAGGAGGGGTAGCGAACACCGGGGAGCTGTTTTTT.

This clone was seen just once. CDR3 in amino acids: CAWALPGQVISGANVLTF. DNA of the CDR3: TGTGCCTGGGCCCTACCGGGACAGGTTATCTCTGGGGCCAACGTCCTGACTTTC. The chain combines TRBV30 with TRBJ2-6; 8 bases are shared with TRBD1. The CDR3 is made up of 18 amino acids. From germline, CDR1 is GTSNPN and CDR2 SVGIG (reference sequence). V shed 5 bases and J 0 bases; nucleotides not matched to a gene: 12.

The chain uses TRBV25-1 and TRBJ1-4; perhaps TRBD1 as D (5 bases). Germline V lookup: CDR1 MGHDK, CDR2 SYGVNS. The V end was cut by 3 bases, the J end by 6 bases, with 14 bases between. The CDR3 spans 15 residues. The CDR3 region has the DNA TGTGCCAGCAGTGACCTCGGGACCCGGGATGAAAAACTGTTTTTT. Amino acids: CASSDLGTRDEKLFF.

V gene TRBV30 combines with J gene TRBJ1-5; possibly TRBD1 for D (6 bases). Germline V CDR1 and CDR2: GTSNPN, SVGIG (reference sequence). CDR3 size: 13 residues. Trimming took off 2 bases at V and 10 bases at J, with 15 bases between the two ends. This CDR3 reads CAWSRGADHPQHF. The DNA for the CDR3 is TGTGCCTGGAGTCGGGGGGCAGACCATCCCCAGCATTTT.

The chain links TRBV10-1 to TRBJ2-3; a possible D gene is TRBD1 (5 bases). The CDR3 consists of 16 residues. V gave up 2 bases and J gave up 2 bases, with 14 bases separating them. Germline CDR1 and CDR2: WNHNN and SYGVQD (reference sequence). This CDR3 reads CASSEKKGWDTDTQYF. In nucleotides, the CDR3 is TGCGCCAGCAGTGAGAAAAAGGGGTGGGACACAGATACGCAGTATTTT.

CDR3 amino acids: CASSVGIGGYNSPLHF. In DNA, the CDR3 is TGTGCCAGCAGCGTAGGAATCGGGGGCTATAATTCACCCCTCCACTTT. The genes are TRBV9 and TRBJ1-6, with TRBD1 as a possible D gene (5 bases). This CDR3 has 16 residues. Per the germline V gene, CDR1 is SGDLS and CDR2 is YYNGEE. Trimming shortened V by 0 bases and J by 3 bases, and 10 bases separated the two germline ends.

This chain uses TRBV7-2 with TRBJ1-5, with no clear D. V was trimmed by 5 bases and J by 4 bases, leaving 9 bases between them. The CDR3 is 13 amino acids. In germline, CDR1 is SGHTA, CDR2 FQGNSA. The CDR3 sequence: CASSGDWNQPQHF. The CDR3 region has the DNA TGTGCCAGCAGCGGAGATTGGAATCAGCCCCAGCATTTT.

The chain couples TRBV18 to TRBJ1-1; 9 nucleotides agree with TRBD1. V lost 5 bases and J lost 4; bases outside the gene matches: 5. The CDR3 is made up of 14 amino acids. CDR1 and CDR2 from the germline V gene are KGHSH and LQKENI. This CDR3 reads CASSFGQGSTEAFF. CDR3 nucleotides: TGTGCCAGCTCATTCGGACAGGGGAGCACTGAAGCTTTCTTT.